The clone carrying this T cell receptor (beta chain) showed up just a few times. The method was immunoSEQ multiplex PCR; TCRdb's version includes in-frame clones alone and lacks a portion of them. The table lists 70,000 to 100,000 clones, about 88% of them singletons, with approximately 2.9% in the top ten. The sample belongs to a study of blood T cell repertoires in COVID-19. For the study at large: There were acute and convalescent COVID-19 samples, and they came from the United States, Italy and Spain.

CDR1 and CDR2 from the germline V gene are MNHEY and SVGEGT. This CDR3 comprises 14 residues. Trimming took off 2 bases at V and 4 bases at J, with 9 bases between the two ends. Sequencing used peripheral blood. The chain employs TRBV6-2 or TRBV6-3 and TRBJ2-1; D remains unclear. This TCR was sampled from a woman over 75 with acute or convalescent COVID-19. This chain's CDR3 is CASSYLPVYNEQFF. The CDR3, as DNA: TGTGCCAGCAGTTACCTCCCAGTTTACAATGAGCAGTTCTTC.